The clone carrying this T cell receptor (beta chain) was detected a few times. As yet, its antigen is unknown. The data are from a study of T-cell reconstitution after alpha-beta-depleted transplantation in children. Study-level results: Reportedly, roughly two months post-transplant, alpha-beta T cells arose from several hundred expanded graft clones. After transplant, high TCRbeta diversity at day 60 in some patients arose from surviving recipient T cells and thymic progenitors. Once a year had passed after transplant, T-cell counts and diversity came mostly from newly produced T cells.

Preparation of the TCRbeta library involved a method that used unique molecular identifiers. TCRdb recomputed calls from the PCR reads with MiXCR, one row per CDR3 protein. The sample lists a few hundred thousand distinct CDR3 sequences; roughly 30% were seen once. The CDR3 contains 15 residues. V gave up 6 bases and J gave up 4 bases; unmatched junction bases: 11. The TCR originated in a boy younger than two with Wiskott-Aldrich syndrome, due to receive a stem cell transplant. The sample in question was PBMCs, obtained before TCRalphabeta/CD19-depleted stem cell transplant. The V and J genes are TRBV12-3 or TRBV12-4 and TRBJ1-2, with TRBD1 matching over 7 bases. The CDR3 DNA follows: TGTGCCAGCAGGAGAACAGGGGCTCCTACCTATGGCTACACCTTC. Protein: CASRRTGAPTYGYTF.